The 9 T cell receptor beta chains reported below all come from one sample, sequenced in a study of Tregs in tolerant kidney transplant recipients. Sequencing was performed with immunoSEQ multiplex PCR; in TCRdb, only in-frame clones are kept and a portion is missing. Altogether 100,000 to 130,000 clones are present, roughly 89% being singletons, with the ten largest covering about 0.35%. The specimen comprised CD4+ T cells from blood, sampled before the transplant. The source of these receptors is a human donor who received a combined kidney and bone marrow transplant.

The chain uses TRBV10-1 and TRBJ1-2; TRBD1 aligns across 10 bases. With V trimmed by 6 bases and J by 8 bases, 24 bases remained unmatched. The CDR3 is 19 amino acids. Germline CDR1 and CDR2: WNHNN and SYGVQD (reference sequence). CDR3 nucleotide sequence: TGCGCCAGCAGCGACCTAACCCTTACGGGACAGGGGTGTGGAGGGGGCTACACCTTC. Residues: CASSDLTLTGQGCGGGYTF.

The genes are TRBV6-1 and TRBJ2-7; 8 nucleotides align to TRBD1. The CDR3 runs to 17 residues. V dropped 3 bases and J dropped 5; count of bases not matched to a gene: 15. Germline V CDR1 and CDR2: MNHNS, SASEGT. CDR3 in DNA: TGTGCCAGCAGTGAGCTTTACGAATTGGACAGGGCCAACGAGCAGTACTTC. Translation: CASSELYELDRANEQYF.

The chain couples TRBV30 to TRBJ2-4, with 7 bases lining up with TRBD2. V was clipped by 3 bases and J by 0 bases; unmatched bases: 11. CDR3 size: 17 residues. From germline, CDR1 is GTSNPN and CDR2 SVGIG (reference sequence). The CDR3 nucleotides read TGTGCCTGGAGGGGAGCGGGGACGGAGGTAGCCAAAAACATTCAGTACTTC. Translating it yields CAWRGAGTEVAKNIQYF.

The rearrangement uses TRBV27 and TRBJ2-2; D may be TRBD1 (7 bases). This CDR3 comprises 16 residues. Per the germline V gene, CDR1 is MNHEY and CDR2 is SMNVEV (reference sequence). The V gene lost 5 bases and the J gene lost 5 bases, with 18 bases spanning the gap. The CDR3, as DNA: TGTGCCAGCAGTAATTACAGGGGAGGAGGAACCGGGGAGCTGTTTTTT. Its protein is CASSNYRGGGTGELFF.

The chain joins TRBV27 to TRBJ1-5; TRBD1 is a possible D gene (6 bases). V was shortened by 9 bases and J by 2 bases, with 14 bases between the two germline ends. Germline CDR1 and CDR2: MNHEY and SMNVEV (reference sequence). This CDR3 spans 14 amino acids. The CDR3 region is CASRGAYGNQPQHF. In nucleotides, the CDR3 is TGTGCCAGTCGGGGGGCATATGGCAATCAGCCCCAGCATTTT.

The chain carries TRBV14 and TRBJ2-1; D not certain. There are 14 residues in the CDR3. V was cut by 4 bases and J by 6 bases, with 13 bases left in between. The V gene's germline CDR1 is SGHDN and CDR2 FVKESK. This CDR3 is CASSPDMVLNEQFF. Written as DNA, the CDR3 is TGTGCCAGCAGCCCCGACATGGTGCTCAATGAGCAGTTCTTC.

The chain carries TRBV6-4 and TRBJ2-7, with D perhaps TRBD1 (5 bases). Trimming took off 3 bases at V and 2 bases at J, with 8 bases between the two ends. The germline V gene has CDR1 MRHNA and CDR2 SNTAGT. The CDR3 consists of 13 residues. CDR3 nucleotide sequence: TGTGCCAGCAGTGAGCCAGGGCCCTACGAGCAGTACTTC. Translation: CASSEPGPYEQYF.

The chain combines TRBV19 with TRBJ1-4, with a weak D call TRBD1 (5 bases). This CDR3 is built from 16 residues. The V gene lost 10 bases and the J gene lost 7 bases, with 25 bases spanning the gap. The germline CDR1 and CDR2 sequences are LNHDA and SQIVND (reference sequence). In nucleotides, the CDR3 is TGTGCCACCTCCCTGGCCCGGAAGGAAGGGGCTGAAAAACTGTTTTTT. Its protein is CATSLARKEGAEKLFF.

The CDR3 reads CASSVRGDRDSYGYTF. The CDR3 DNA reads as TGTGCCAGCAGCGTAAGGGGGGACCGGGACAGTTATGGCTACACCTTC. The chain employs TRBV9 and TRBJ1-2; 7 nucleotides match TRBD1. Unmatched junction bases numbered 11, after V lost 1 base and J lost 5 bases. This CDR3 has 16 amino acids. CDR1 is SGDLS and CDR2 is YYNGEE in the germline V gene.